This is a list of T cell receptor beta chains from one sample in a study of blood T cell repertoires in COVID-19. Measured with immunoSEQ multiplex PCR; TCRdb has only the in-frame clones, and not every one. The sample has more than 100,000 clones; 84% are singletons. Sequenced input: peripheral blood. The receptor set was obtained from a man between 60 and 75 years old with acute or convalescent COVID-19. Each CDR3 is given with its conserved first and last residue. The D gene is left open where the match is weak. A row's size may be missing; if present it is once, few, many or a size class.

clone_size,j_call,d_call,v_call,cdr3_aa,cdr3_nt
NA,TRBJ2-1,TRBD2,TRBV24-1,CATSGLADNEQFF,TGTGCCACCTCCGGACTAGCGGACAATGAGCAGTTCTTC
NA,TRBJ2-7,TRBD1,TRBV7-8,CASSHTGTGYEQYF,TGTGCCAGCAGCCACACGGGGACAGGCTACGAGCAGTACTTC
NA,TRBJ1-5,NA,TRBV24-1,CATSRGGRDNQPQHF,TGTGCCACCTCCCGAGGGGGGAGGGACAATCAGCCCCAGCATTTT
once,TRBJ1-1,TRBD1,TRBV5-1,CASSIGQGGNEAFF,TGCGCCAGCAGCATAGGACAGGGAGGCAATGAAGCTTTCTTT
NA,TRBJ1-1,NA,TRBV24-1,CATSDSRLMNTEAFF,TGTGCCACCAGTGATTCTCGGTTAATGAACACTGAAGCTTTCTTT
few,TRBJ2-7,NA,TRBV18,CASSPRVIEGTNYEQYF,TGTGCCAGCTCACCACGAGTTATCGAGGGAACCAACTACGAGCAGTACTTC
few,TRBJ2-7,NA,TRBV6-5,CASQQGVFYEQYF,TGTGCCAGTCAACAGGGAGTATTCTACGAGCAGTACTTC
NA,TRBJ1-5,NA,TRBV21-1,CASSKVDREENQPQHF,TGTGCCAGCAGCAAAGTAGACAGGGAAGAAAATCAGCCCCAGCATTTT
NA,TRBJ2-1,TRBD2,TRBV24-1,CATSTSGRAGQFF,TGTGCCACCAGTACTAGCGGGAGGGCCGGGCAGTTCTTC
NA,TRBJ2-1,NA,TRBV10-1,CASSGGIGDEQFF,TGCGCCAGCAGTGGAGGGATCGGCGATGAGCAGTTCTTC
NA,TRBJ2-7,TRBD1,TRBV29-1,CSVGQGTRYEQYF,TGCAGCGTCGGACAGGGGACGAGGTACGAGCAGTACTTC
NA,TRBJ2-5,NA,TRBV12-3/TRBV12-4,CASSNGGETQYF,TGTGCCAGCAGTAATGGCGGGGAGACCCAGTACTTC
NA,TRBJ1-6,NA,TRBV12-3/TRBV12-4,CASSLQGPSPLHF,TGTGCCAGCAGTTTACAGGGCCCCTCACCCCTCCACTTT
NA,TRBJ1-1,TRBD1,TRBV7-6,CASSSPGQMNTEAFF,TGTGCCAGCAGCTCCCCGGGACAGATGAACACTGAAGCTTTCTTT
NA,TRBJ2-7,NA,TRBV19,CASSSSAEGEQYF,TGTGCCAGTAGTAGTAGCGCGGAAGGTGAGCAGTACTTC
NA,TRBJ1-2,TRBD1,TRBV19,CASSRDREGYGYTF,TGTGCCAGTAGTCGGGACAGGGAAGGCTATGGCTACACCTTC
NA,TRBJ1-6,NA,TRBV30,CASGTADNSPLHF,TGTGCCTCTGGTACGGCGGATAATTCACCCCTCCACTTT
NA,TRBJ1-2,TRBD1,TRBV5-4,CASSLQGGINYGYTF,TGTGCCAGCAGCTTACAGGGGGGGATTAACTATGGCTACACCTTC
NA,TRBJ2-1,TRBD2,TRBV9,CASSSWDSGVDEQFF,TGTGCCAGCAGCTCCTGGGATAGCGGGGTGGATGAGCAGTTCTTC
many,TRBJ2-1,TRBD1,TRBV6-6,CASSREGGRGGNEQFF,TGTGCCAGCAGTCGAGAAGGGGGCAGGGGTGGCAATGAGCAGTTCTTC
NA,TRBJ2-1,TRBD1,TRBV2,CASRTRTGQGNNEQFF,TGTGCCAGCCGCACTAGGACGGGACAGGGGAACAATGAGCAGTTCTTC
NA,TRBJ1-3,NA,TRBV15,CATSFESNTIYF,TGTGCCACCAGCTTTGAGAGTAACACCATATATTTT
few,TRBJ1-2,TRBD1,TRBV9,CASSRDSGQLNGYTF,TGTGCCAGCAGCCGAGACTCGGGACAGCTAAATGGCTACACCTTC
NA,TRBJ1-1,TRBD1,TRBV7-3,CASSPQTGGRTEAFF,TGTGCCAGCAGCCCGCAGACAGGGGGGAGGACTGAAGCTTTCTTT
NA,TRBJ2-5,TRBD2,TRBV5-1,CASSLVGSGETQYF,TGCGCCAGCAGCTTGGTGGGTAGCGGGGAGACCCAGTACTTC
NA,TRBJ1-1,NA,TRBV30,CAWSVVREEAFF,TGTGCCTGGAGTGTTGTTCGGGAGGAAGCTTTCTTT
NA,TRBJ1-2,TRBD1,TRBV14,CASSQTQGAGGYTF,TGTGCCAGCAGCCAAACACAGGGGGCAGGAGGCTACACCTTC
NA,TRBJ2-1,TRBD2,TRBV24-1,CATSDLAGGTYNEQFF,TGTGCCACCAGTGATCTAGCGGGAGGTACCTACAATGAGCAGTTCTTC
NA,TRBJ1-2,TRBD1,TRBV9,CASSARQGAYYGYTF,TGTGCCAGCAGCGCCAGACAGGGGGCCTACTATGGCTACACCTTC
NA,TRBJ2-7,NA,TRBV7-9,CASSPGLPAIGQYF,TGTGCCAGCAGCCCAGGATTGCCTGCGATCGGGCAGTACTTC
NA,TRBJ2-5,NA,TRBV19,CASSIGGGMGETQYF,TGTGCCAGTAGTATAGGCGGAGGGATGGGAGAGACCCAGTACTTC
NA,TRBJ2-3,TRBD2,TRBV5-6,CASSLVAGGPDTQYF,TGTGCCAGCAGCTTGGTAGCGGGAGGGCCAGATACGCAGTATTTT
NA,TRBJ2-1,NA,TRBV19,CASSRDGAGNIYNEQFF,TGTGCCAGTAGTAGGGATGGGGCGGGAAACATATACAATGAGCAGTTCTTC
NA,TRBJ2-5,NA,TRBV6-5,CASSFPGSQETQYF,TGTGCCAGCAGTTTTCCGGGTTCTCAAGAGACCCAGTACTTC
NA,TRBJ1-2,NA,TRBV9,CASSADFREVDGYTF,TGTGCCAGCAGCGCCGACTTCAGGGAAGTGGATGGCTACACCTTC
NA,TRBJ2-2,NA,TRBV5-1,CASSLEFAASELFF,TGCGCCAGCAGCTTGGAATTTGCGGCCTCGGAGCTGTTTTTT
medium-sized,TRBJ2-2,NA,TRBV6-5,CASCKREIGELFF,TGTGCCAGCTGTAAGAGGGAAATCGGGGAGCTGTTTTTT
NA,TRBJ1-1,NA,TRBV5-4,CASSWTANTEAFF,TGTGCCAGCAGCTGGACAGCGAACACTGAAGCTTTCTTT
many,TRBJ1-5,TRBD1,TRBV6-6,CASSNTGAANQPQHF,TGTGCCAGCAGTAACACAGGGGCGGCAAATCAGCCCCAGCATTTT
NA,TRBJ1-2,TRBD1,TRBV7-8,CASSPDRGLNYGYTF,TGTGCCAGCAGCCCAGACAGGGGATTAAACTATGGCTACACCTTC
NA,TRBJ1-1,NA,TRBV25-1,CASSESNGDTSEAFF,TGTGCCAGCAGTGAAAGTAATGGGGACACCTCTGAAGCTTTCTTT
NA,TRBJ1-1,TRBD1,TRBV30,CAWSVLRTGATAFF,TGTGCCTGGAGTGTACTTAGGACAGGGGCTACGGCTTTCTTT